The 21 T cell receptor beta chains below come from one sample, sequenced in a study of T-cell memory formation after mild COVID-19 (dated by TCRdb to the early 2020s). The library was prepared using 5' RACE. For sequencing, an Illumina NovaSeq 6000 was employed. TCRdb passed the public sequencing reads through fastp at Q25 and MiXCR, retaining productive beta sequences. A single entry per CDR3 protein holds the most common genes and DNA from its merged rows. The sample includes 190,000 or so distinct CDR3 sequences, with 20% to 25% observed a single time. The ten largest account for approximately 22% of the sample. Sequencing used PBMCs or a T cell subset sorted from them (not recorded which). These receptors were collected from an adult woman who had mild COVID-19 (a few samples of this study predate the infection). The sample titles of this study are shuffled in the database, so cell type and time point are left out; the donor was told from shared clones.

The chain employs TRBV18 and TRBJ2-1; D gene unclear. The germline CDR1 and CDR2 sequences are KGHSH and LQKENI. The CDR3 is 14 amino acids. Trimming cost V 5 bases and J 0 bases, with 8 bases left between them. The DNA of the CDR3 is TGTGCCAGCTCAGCAGAGAGCTCCTACAATGAGCAGTTCTTC. Translation: CASSAESSYNEQFF.

This chain links TRBV12-3 or TRBV12-4 with TRBJ2-3, with D maybe TRBD2 (5 bases). The CDR3 spans 13 residues. V lost 3 bases, J lost 6 bases, and 10 bases lay in between. CDR3 bases: TGTGCCAGCAGTTTGGGGAGTTGGGATACGCAGTATTTT. It yields the protein CASSLGSWDTQYF.

This clonotype turned up a few times. The chain is built from TRBV19 and TRBJ1-1, with D uncertain. The CDR3 is made up of 14 amino acids. The ends were cut back, 3 bases at V and 3 bases at J, with 11 bases in the middle. CDR1 and CDR2 (germline): LNHDA, SQIVND (reference sequence). CDR3 in DNA: TGTGCCAGTAGTATGCTTGGCACATACACTGAAGCTTTCTTT. The encoded protein is CASSMLGTYTEAFF.

The chain has TRBV5-1 and TRBJ2-1; 12 bases match TRBD1. Germline CDR1 is SGHRS and CDR2 is YFSETQ. Trimming removed 2 bases from V and 8 bases from J; junction bases left unmatched: 5. The CDR3 covers 15 residues. CDR3 nucleotides: TGCGCCAGCAGCTTATGGGACAGGGGGCACGATGAGCAGTTCTTC. Amino acids: CASSLWDRGHDEQFF.

The rearrangement links TRBV20-1 to TRBJ2-3; the D gene is possibly TRBD2 (7 bases). V shed 1 base and J shed 7 bases, with 24 bases lying between them. From germline, CDR1 is DFQATT and CDR2 SNEGSKA (reference sequence). CDR3 length equals 17 residues. For the CDR3, the DNA is TGCAGTGCTAGAGGCCGTAGGAGGGGGGGAAGGCACTATACGCAGTATTTT. The encoded protein is CSARGRRRGGRHYTQYF.

As regards this clonotype: One junction end disagrees with the germline gene, perhaps due to a read error. The chain is built from TRBV11-2 and TRBJ2-1; 10 bases fit TRBD2. The CDR3 runs to 16 residues. CDR1 and CDR2 from the germline V gene are SGHAT and FQNNGV. CDR3 amino acids: CASSLESGRAWNEQFF. The CDR3 DNA follows: TGTGCCAGCAGCCTAGAGAGCGGGAGGGCCTGGAATGAGCAGTTCTTC.

This clonotype was observed a handful of times. The J gene is TRBJ2-7, the V gene TRBV29-1, with a possible D match to TRBD1 (7 bases). Germline CDR1 reads SQVTM; CDR2 reads ANQGSEA. The CDR3 spans 14 residues. Trimming left V 0 bases short and J 2 bases short, with 11 bases between. The CDR3 bases are TGCAGCGTTGAAGATCAGGGGGGCCCCTACGAGCAGTACTTC. Translating gives CSVEDQGGPYEQYF.

This clonotype showed up just a few times. The chain has TRBV27 and TRBJ2-2, with D perhaps TRBD1 or TRBD2 (5 bases each). CDR1 and CDR2 (germline): MNHEY, SMNVEV (reference sequence). This CDR3 has 16 residues. With 3 bases removed from V and 3 bases from J, the gap between germline ends came to 14 bases. CDR3 protein: CASSLLWGIDTGELFF. As DNA, the CDR3 is TGTGCCAGCAGTTTGCTTTGGGGGATCGACACCGGGGAGCTGTTTTTT.

Worth noting for this clonotype: This clone may be a read error of a much larger clone one base away. The CDR3, as DNA: TGTGCCAGCAGAGCGGGGGGCACAGATACGCAGTATTTT. It translates to CASRAGGTDTQYF. V and J are TRBV25-1 and TRBJ2-3; 8 nucleotides align to TRBD2. Germline-derived CDR1 and CDR2 are MGHDK and SYGVNS. With 6 bases clipped from V and 1 base from J, the junction kept 0 bases outside the gene matches. This CDR3 is built from 13 residues.

This clonotype was observed a few times. The V call is TRBV12-5, the J call TRBJ2-4; 7 bases fit TRBD1. The CDR3 loop spans 14 amino acids. Germline V gene sequence: CDR1 LGHNT, CDR2 FRNRAP. The ends lost 7 bases at V and 7 bases at J; junction bases unmatched: 10. The CDR3 nucleotides read TGTGCTAGTGCCGGAGAAGGGGGCGGTAACATTCAGTACTTC. Its translation is CASAGEGGGNIQYF.

The genes are TRBV29-1 and TRBJ2-3; D is possibly TRBD1 (6 bases). V lost 5 bases, J lost 6 bases, and 9 bases lay in between. There are 11 residues in the CDR3. CDR1 is SQVTM and CDR2 is ANQGSEA in the germline V gene. CDR3 nucleotides: TGCAGCGTTCGAAGGGGGGATACGCAGTATTTT. Encoded protein: CSVRRGDTQYF.

There are a few counts of this clonotype. This rearrangement joins TRBV20-1 to TRBJ2-7; no firm D call. The CDR3 sequence is 9 residues long. The ends were cut back, 3 bases at V and 7 bases at J, with 4 bases in the middle. Germline CDR1 reads DFQATT; CDR2 reads SNEGSKA (reference sequence). The CDR3 spells CSARKEQYF. The CDR3 DNA is TGCAGTGCTAGGAAAGAGCAGTACTTC.

This clonotype appeared a few times. The V gene is TRBV11-2, the J gene TRBJ2-2; D call uncertain. The CDR3 contains 14 residues. The V gene lost 3 bases and the J gene lost 5 bases, with 10 bases spanning the gap. Germline CDR1 reads SGHAT; CDR2 reads FQNNGV. CDR3 protein: CASSFPPGTGELFF. The CDR3 DNA sequence: TGTGCCAGCAGCTTTCCCCCTGGGACCGGGGAGCTGTTTTTT.

There are a few counts of this clonotype. The chain employs TRBV11-2 and TRBJ2-7, with D possibly being TRBD2 (6 bases). The V gene's germline CDR1 is SGHAT and CDR2 FQNNGV. This CDR3 has 15 residues. V lost 2 bases and J lost 2, with 13 bases in between. CDR3 amino acids: CASSLYGGAAYEQYF. The CDR3 DNA reads as TGTGCCAGCAGCTTATATGGCGGGGCGGCCTACGAGCAGTACTTC.

This chain connects TRBV7-9 to TRBJ2-7; D unresolved. CDR1 SEHNR and CDR2 FQNEAQ come from the germline V gene (reference sequence). V lost 0 bases and J lost 5, with 11 bases in between. The CDR3 totals 14 residues. The CDR3 nucleotides read TGTGCCAGCAGCTTAGCGCCTGGACGCAACGAGCAGTACTTC. As protein: CASSLAPGRNEQYF.

The chain carries TRBV4-2 and TRBJ2-3; 10 nucleotides line up with TRBD2. Trimming cost V 0 bases and J 7 bases; bases outside gene matches: 7. Per germline, CDR1 LGHNA and CDR2 YNFKEQ. This CDR3 contains 16 residues. CDR3 in amino acids: CASSQDGSGRTNTQYF. In DNA form, the CDR3 reads TGTGCCAGCAGCCAAGATGGTAGCGGGAGGACGAATACGCAGTATTTT.

The CDR3 bases are TGTGCCAGCAGTTTATCCCCCGTCGGTAGCGGGAGTGAGACCCAGTACTTC. Translating it yields CASSLSPVGSGSETQYF. The gene calls are TRBV12-3 or TRBV12-4 and TRBJ2-5, with 9 bases aligning to TRBD2. The V and J ends lost 2 bases and 5 bases, in that order; junction bases with no gene match: 12. The CDR3 is 17 amino acids.

The sample holds a few counts of this clonotype. The chain links TRBV20-1 to TRBJ2-7, with 9 bases aligning to TRBD2. V lost 5 bases and J lost 3; bases outside the gene matches: 8. CDR1 and CDR2 (germline): DFQATT, SNEGSKA (reference sequence). The CDR3 is made up of 14 amino acids. The CDR3 reads CSAQLPSGIYEQYF. The CDR3 DNA is TGCAGTGCTCAGTTACCTAGCGGGATCTACGAGCAGTACTTC.

This rearrangement joins TRBV7-2 to TRBJ1-1, with D maybe TRBD1 (5 bases). V dropped 8 bases and J dropped 4 bases, with 20 bases sitting between them. This CDR3 is 15 amino acids long. In germline, CDR1 is SGHTA, CDR2 FQGNSA. The CDR3 bases are TGTGCCAGCCGATTGGACCCAACAGGAGGCACTGAAGCTTTCTTT. Protein: CASRLDPTGGTEAFF.

CDR3 sequence (DNA): TGTGCCAGCAGCTTTGGGACTAGCGGAAGGGATCCGACAGATACGCAGTATTTT. The encoded protein is CASSFGTSGRDPTDTQYF. This chain joins TRBV4-2 and TRBJ2-3; 11 nucleotides agree with TRBD2. V lost 5 bases, J lost 3 bases, and 13 bases stayed unmatched. The CDR3 is made up of 18 amino acids. The germline gives CDR1 LGHNA, CDR2 YNFKEQ.

This chain connects TRBV27 to TRBJ1-5, with TRBD1 identical over 8 bases. V gave up 2 bases and J gave up 6 bases; unmatched junction bases: 3. Germline-derived CDR1 and CDR2 are MNHEY and SMNVEV (reference sequence). The CDR3 contains 14 residues. The CDR3 nucleotides are TGTGCCAGCAGTTTACAGGGGGCTGGTCAGCCCCAGCATTTT. It codes for CASSLQGAGQPQHF.